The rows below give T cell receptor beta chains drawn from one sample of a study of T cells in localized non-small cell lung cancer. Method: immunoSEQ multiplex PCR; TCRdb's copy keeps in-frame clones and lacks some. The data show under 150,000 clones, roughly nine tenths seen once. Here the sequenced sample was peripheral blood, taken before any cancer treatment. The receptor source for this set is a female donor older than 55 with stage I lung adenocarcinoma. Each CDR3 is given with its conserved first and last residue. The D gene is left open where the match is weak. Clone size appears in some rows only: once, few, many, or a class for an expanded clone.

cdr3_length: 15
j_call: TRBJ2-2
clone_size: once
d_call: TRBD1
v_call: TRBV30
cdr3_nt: TGTGCCTGGAATAAAAACAGGGGCCGGACCGGGGAGCTGTTTTTT
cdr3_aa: CAWNKNRGRTGELFF

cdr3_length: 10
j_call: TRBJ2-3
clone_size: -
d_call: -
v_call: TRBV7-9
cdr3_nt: TGTGCCAGCCTCAGTGATACGCAGTATTTT
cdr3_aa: CASLSDTQYF

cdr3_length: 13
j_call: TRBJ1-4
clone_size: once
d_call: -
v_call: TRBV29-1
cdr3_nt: TGCAGCGCTCAGAAACTGGTGGGGGAAAAACTGTTTTTT
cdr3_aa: CSAQKLVGEKLFF

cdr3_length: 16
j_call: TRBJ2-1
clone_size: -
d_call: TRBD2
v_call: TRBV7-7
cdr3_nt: TGTGCTAGCTCCCCCCCCCTAGCGGGAGCTGTTTCCGAGCAGTTCTTC
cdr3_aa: CASSPPLAGAVSEQFF

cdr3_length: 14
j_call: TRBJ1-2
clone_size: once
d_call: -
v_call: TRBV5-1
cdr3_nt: TGCGCCAGCAGCTTGGGTCCGGGACGCTATGGCTACACCTTC
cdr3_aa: CASSLGPGRYGYTF

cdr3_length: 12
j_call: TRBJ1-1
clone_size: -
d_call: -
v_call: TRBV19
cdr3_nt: TGTGCCAGTACCCTAGGAGGGGCTGAAGCTTTCTTT
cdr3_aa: CASTLGGAEAFF

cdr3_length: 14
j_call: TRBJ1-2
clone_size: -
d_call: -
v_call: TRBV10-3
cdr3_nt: TGTGCCATCACGAGGGGGGAAACAAACTATGGCTACACCTTC
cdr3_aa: CAITRGETNYGYTF

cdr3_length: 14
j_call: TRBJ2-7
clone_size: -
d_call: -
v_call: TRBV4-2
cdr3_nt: TGTGCCAGCAGCCGAGGGACAACCAGTTACGAGCAGTACTTC
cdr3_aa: CASSRGTTSYEQYF

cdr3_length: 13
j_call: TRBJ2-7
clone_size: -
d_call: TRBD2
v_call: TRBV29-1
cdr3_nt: TGCAGCGTTGAGGCGGGAGACTCCTACGAGCAGTACTTC
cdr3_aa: CSVEAGDSYEQYF

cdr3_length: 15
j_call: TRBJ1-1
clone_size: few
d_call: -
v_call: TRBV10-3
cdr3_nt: TGTGCCATCAGTGAGTCGGCAACACCGAACACTGAAGCTTTCTTT
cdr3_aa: CAISESATPNTEAFF

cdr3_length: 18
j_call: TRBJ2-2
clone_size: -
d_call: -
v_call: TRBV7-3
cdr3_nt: TGTGCCAGCAGCTTAGCGACAGGCGTGTCCTCTAGCACCGGGGAGCTGTTTTTT
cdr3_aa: CASSLATGVSSSTGELFF

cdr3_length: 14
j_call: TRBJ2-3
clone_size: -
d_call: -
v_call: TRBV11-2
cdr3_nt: TGTGCCAGCAGCTTAGGAGGCTTCACAGATACGCAGTATTTT
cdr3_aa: CASSLGGFTDTQYF

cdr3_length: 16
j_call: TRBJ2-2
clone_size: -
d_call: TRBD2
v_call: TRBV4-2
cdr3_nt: TGTGCCAGCAGCCAAGACTCGGGGGGGAACACCGGGGAGCTGTTTTTT
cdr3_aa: CASSQDSGGNTGELFF

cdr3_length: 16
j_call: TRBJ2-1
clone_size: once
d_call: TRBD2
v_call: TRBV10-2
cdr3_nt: TGCGCCAGCAGCGGGTCGGCTCTAGCGGGAGGTAATGAGCAGTTCTTC
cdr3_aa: CASSGSALAGGNEQFF

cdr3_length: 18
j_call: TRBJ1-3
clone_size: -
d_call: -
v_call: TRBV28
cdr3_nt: TGTGCCAGCAGTCTAGGCGTATTTTCCTGGGACTCTGGAAACACCATATATTTT
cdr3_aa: CASSLGVFSWDSGNTIYF